The 32 T cell receptor beta chains presented below share a single source sample, sequenced in a study of blood T cell repertoires in COVID-19 (dated by TCRdb to about 2020). Preparation of the library involved the immunoSEQ multiplex PCR assay. Not all clones reach the TCRdb copy of this immuneACCESS table, which keeps in-frame sequences only. Checked studies attribute under half of the gap to unresolved V genes and leave the rest unexplained. In all, the sample holds 65,000 to 95,000 clones, and around 89% of those were seen once. Together, the top ten hold more than 10% of the sample. The sequenced sample was peripheral blood. The receptor source for this set is a man in his 70s with active or convalescent COVID-19.

The V call is TRBV19, the J call TRBJ1-2, with 10 positions matching TRBD1. CDR3 length equals 17 residues. The germline V gene has CDR1 LNHDA and CDR2 SQIVND (reference sequence). J gave up 2 bases and V 3 bases, and 9 bases lay outside the gene matches. The CDR3 region is CASSMRDRGAPNYGYTF. The CDR3 nucleotides read TGTGCCAGTAGTATGCGGGACAGGGGCGCTCCCAACTATGGCTACACCTTC.

This chain joins TRBV18 and TRBJ1-1; 9 nucleotides agree with TRBD1. Germline V lookup: CDR1 KGHSH, CDR2 LQKENI. V shed 3 bases, J shed 5 bases, and the junction held 4 bases outside the gene matches. This CDR3 contains 14 residues. The CDR3 protein is CASSPDRGGTEAFF. CDR3 coding DNA: TGTGCCAGCTCACCGGACAGGGGAGGTACTGAAGCTTTCTTT.

The V and J genes are TRBV19 and TRBJ2-1, with TRBD1 matching over 7 bases. The length of the CDR3 is 13 residues. Germline CDR1 and CDR2: LNHDA and SQIVND (reference sequence). Trimming at V came to 10 bases and at J to 9 bases, leaving 12 bases not matched to a gene. CDR3 nucleotides: TGTGCCACCAACTCCCGGGACAGAGGTGAGCAGTTCTTC. Protein: CATNSRDRGEQFF. The whole variable domain, remainder taken from reference TRBV19 and TRBJ2-1, is DGGITQSPKYLFRKEGQNVTLSCEQNLNHDAMYWYRQDPGQGLRLIYYSQIVNDFQKGDIAEGYSVSREKKESFPLTVTSAQKNPTAFYLCATNSRDRGEQFFGPGTRLTVL.

The chain joins TRBV4-3 to TRBJ1-5; D may be TRBD1 (5 bases). Trimming cost V 4 bases and J 3 bases, with 13 bases left between them. CDR1 is LGHNA and CDR2 is YSLEER in the germline V gene. The CDR3 runs 15 residues. CDR3: CASSRSDRPNQPQHF. The CDR3 DNA reads as TGCGCCAGCAGCCGGTCCGACAGACCCAATCAGCCCCAGCATTTT.

This chain uses TRBV29-1 with TRBJ2-7; unclear D gene. CDR1 is SQVTM, CDR2 ANQGSEA, per germline. V lost 5 bases and J lost 0, with 11 bases in between. CDR3 length: 13 residues. CDR3 sequence reads: CSVSRGTSYEQYF. The CDR3 nucleotides are TGCAGCGTTTCCCGCGGCACCTCCTACGAGCAGTACTTC.

The table lists this clone with a count of one. The chain recombines TRBV19 with TRBJ2-5; a possible D gene is TRBD1 (6 bases). The CDR3 is 15 residues long. The ends were cut back, 3 bases at V and 5 bases at J, with 16 bases in the middle. Per germline, CDR1 LNHDA and CDR2 SQIVND (reference sequence). The CDR3 protein is CASSIGAQGLETQYF. The DNA for the CDR3 is TGTGCCAGTAGTATTGGGGCACAGGGCTTGGAGACCCAGTACTTC.

This chain links TRBV24-1 with TRBJ2-3; 8 bases agree with TRBD1. CDR3 size: 16 residues. CDR1 KGHDR and CDR2 SFDVKD come from the germline V gene. J gave up 2 bases and V 3 bases, and 6 bases lay outside the gene matches. The CDR3 is CATSDPRTGYTDTQYF. The CDR3 coding sequence is TGTGCCACCAGTGATCCCCGGACAGGGTACACAGATACGCAGTATTTT.

The chain recombines TRBV4-2 with TRBJ2-3; 13 bases are a match to TRBD2. CDR1 and CDR2 (germline): LGHNA, YNFKEQ. The length of the CDR3 is 20 residues. The V segment lost 0 bases and the J segment 4 bases; nucleotides outside the gene matches: 13. CDR3 nucleotides: TGTGCCAGCAGCCAAGACCCGGGACTAGCGGGGTCGTGGGTTTCAGATACGCAGTATTTT. The encoded protein is CASSQDPGLAGSWVSDTQYF.

The V gene is TRBV7-2, the J gene TRBJ1-1; 9 nucleotides agree with TRBD1. The trim removed 5 bases at V and 1 base at J, leaving 5 bases unmatched. This CDR3 spans 15 amino acids. The germline gives CDR1 SGHTA, CDR2 FQGNSA. The DNA of the CDR3 is TGTGCCAGCAGCGACCGGGACAGGGCGAACACTGAAGCTTTCTTT. This encodes CASSDRDRANTEAFF.

The chain links TRBV28 to TRBJ1-2; 12 bases align to TRBD1. V lost 6 bases to trimming and J lost 2 bases; unmatched junction nucleotides: 10. The CDR3 has 17 residues. Germline CDR1 is MDHEN and CDR2 is SYDVKM. The chain's CDR3 is CASRTTGTGGRNYGYTF. The CDR3 DNA is TGTGCCAGCAGGACAACGGGGACAGGGGGCCGAAACTATGGCTACACCTTC.

The gene calls are TRBV3-1 (or the pseudogene TRBV3-2) and TRBJ1-2; D gene unclear. V was trimmed by 5 bases and J by 0 bases, leaving 13 bases between them. The length of the CDR3 is 15 residues. The germline V gene has CDR1 LGHDT and CDR2 YNNKEL (reference sequence). CDR3 region: CASSNPGGANYGYTF. DNA for the CDR3: TGTGCCAGCAGCAACCCCGGTGGAGCTAACTATGGCTACACCTTC.

The gene calls are TRBV28 and TRBJ2-2; D gene ambiguous. Germline CDR1 and CDR2: MDHEN and SYDVKM. Trimming cost V 8 bases and J 6 bases, with 10 bases left between them. This CDR3 has 12 residues. The CDR3 DNA is TGTGCCAGCTTCTCTCCCCCCGGGGAGCTGTTTTTT. This codes for CASFSPPGELFF.

V gene TRBV5-4 combines with J gene TRBJ2-3; D is unclear. Germline V gene sequence: CDR1 SGHNT, CDR2 YYREEE (reference sequence). V lost 4 bases to trimming and J lost 0 bases, with 3 bases between them. The CDR3 spans 12 residues. CDR3 sequence reads: CASSQSTDTQYF. CDR3 bases: TGTGCCAGCAGCCAGAGCACAGATACGCAGTATTTT.

This chain joins TRBV5-1 and TRBJ2-5; TRBD2 matches at 9 bases. This CDR3 spans 15 amino acids. Germline CDR1 and CDR2: SGHRS and YFSETQ. Losses at the gene ends were 0 bases for V and 5 bases for J; bases not matched to a gene: 5. CDR3 sequence: CASSLVAGDRETQYF. The CDR3 DNA reads as TGCGCCAGCAGCTTGGTAGCGGGGGATAGGGAGACCCAGTACTTC.

This clone was counted only a few times. V usage is TRBV18 and J usage is TRBJ2-1, with no clear D. The germline gives CDR1 KGHSH, CDR2 LQKENI. This CDR3 region has 13 residues. V was cut by 1 base and J by 7 bases, with 8 bases left in between. CDR3 in DNA: TGTGCCAGCTCACCACGAGCCGGTAATGAGCAGTTCTTC. Amino acids: CASSPRAGNEQFF.

J is TRBJ1-5 and V is TRBV7-2, with 7 bases lining up with TRBD1. With V trimmed by 5 bases and J by 7 bases, 14 bases remained unmatched. Germline V gene sequence: CDR1 SGHTA, CDR2 FQGNSA. The CDR3 runs 16 residues. The CDR3 sequence: CASSPSVTGWAQPQHF. The DNA for the CDR3 is TGTGCCAGCAGCCCATCCGTGACAGGGTGGGCCCAGCCCCAGCATTTT.

The V and J genes are TRBV6-6 and TRBJ2-5, with 7 bases aligning to TRBD1. The CDR3 is 15 residues long. The germline V gene has CDR1 MNHNY and CDR2 SVGAGI (reference sequence). V dropped 6 bases and J dropped 5; count of bases not matched to a gene: 12. The CDR3, as DNA: TGTGCCAGCAGCTTCGCCAAGGGGGCAGGGGAGACCCAGTACTTC. It specifies CASSFAKGAGETQYF.

The chain employs TRBV9 and TRBJ2-1; D ambiguous. Trimming removed 0 bases at V and 3 bases at J, with 7 bases between. Germline lookup yields CDR1 SGDLS and CDR2 YYNGEE. There are 14 residues in the CDR3. The CDR3 DNA reads TGTGCCAGCAGCGTAGGCAGGTTCTACAATGAGCAGTTCTTC. It specifies CASSVGRFYNEQFF.

This chain joins TRBV6-5 and TRBJ2-2, with TRBD2 as a possible D gene (5 bases). The germline CDR1 and CDR2 sequences are MNHEY and SVGAGI. V was trimmed by 9 bases and J by 3 bases, leaving 14 bases between them. The CDR3 consists of 14 residues. The CDR3 loop is CASFETTYTGELFF. The CDR3 DNA sequence: TGTGCCAGTTTCGAGACTACCTACACCGGGGAGCTGTTTTTT.

The table lists this clone with a count of one. The CDR3 DNA follows: TGTGCCACCAGCAGAGTCGCGGGGGGGTTAACTGAAGCTTTCTTT. Residues: CATSRVAGGLTEAFF. The chain recombines TRBV15 with TRBJ1-1; a weak D match, TRBD1 (5 bases). Germline V CDR1 and CDR2: LNHNV, YYDKDF (reference sequence). V lost 1 base and J lost 5, with 14 bases in between. The CDR3 is 15 amino acids.

The count of this clone is one. This chain joins TRBV6-5 and TRBJ2-7; the D is unclear. The CDR3 is made up of 11 amino acids. V gave up 6 bases and J gave up 7 bases, with 10 bases separating them. Germline V lookup: CDR1 MNHEY, CDR2 SVGAGI. CDR3 residues: CASRSMSEQYF. The DNA for the CDR3 is TGTGCCAGCAGGAGTATGTCAGAGCAGTACTTC.

The gene calls are TRBV18 and TRBJ1-1; D unresolved. The germline CDR1 and CDR2 sequences are KGHSH and LQKENI. The CDR3 is 15 residues long. V lost 3 bases and J 4 bases, leaving 15 bases between the germline ends. In nucleotides, the CDR3 is TGTGCCAGCTCACCGTACGGCGGGTTTAGCACTGAAGCTTTCTTT. Translation: CASSPYGGFSTEAFF.

The chain combines TRBV2 with TRBJ1-6; D gene unclear. This CDR3 is built from 15 residues. Germline V gene sequence: CDR1 SNHLY, CDR2 FYNNEI. Trimming took off 8 bases at V and 6 bases at J, with 17 bases between the two ends. The CDR3 DNA follows: TGTGCCAGCTGTTATACCGGGGATGTTAATTCACCCCTCCACTTT. Translation: CASCYTGDVNSPLHF.

V gene TRBV13 combines with J gene TRBJ1-2; 7 nucleotides line up with TRBD1. V lost 3 bases to trimming and J lost 7 bases; unmatched junction nucleotides: 8. There are 14 residues in the CDR3. Germline V gene lookup returns CDR1 PRHDT and CDR2 FYEKMQ (reference sequence). DNA of the CDR3: TGTGCCAGCAGCTTGGACAGGAGCTGGTCTGGCTACACCTTC. As protein: CASSLDRSWSGYTF.

A single count supports this clone. This rearrangement joins TRBV4-3 to TRBJ1-2; TRBD1 is a possible D gene (6 bases). Trimming took 0 bases from V and 8 from J, leaving 13 bases between them. CDR3 length equals 14 residues. Germline V gives CDR1 LGHNA, CDR2 YSLEER. The CDR3 reads CASSQDRAGQGYTF. CDR3 coding DNA: TGCGCCAGCAGCCAAGATAGGGCCGGACAGGGCTACACCTTC.

The chain employs TRBV7-2 and TRBJ1-1; 7 positions agree with TRBD1. There are 13 residues in the CDR3. The V and J ends lost 5 bases and 5 bases, in that order; junction bases with no gene match: 5. CDR1 and CDR2 (germline): SGHTA, FQGNSA. CDR3 protein: CASSPRQGTEAFF. For the CDR3, the DNA is TGTGCCAGCAGCCCCCGACAGGGAACTGAAGCTTTCTTT.

The chain recombines TRBV14 with TRBJ1-2; D not certain. Per germline, CDR1 SGHDN and CDR2 FVKESK. The CDR3 spans 12 residues. The V gene lost 4 bases and the J gene lost 3 bases, with 6 bases spanning the gap. CDR3 coding DNA: TGTGCCAGCAGCCGGGCCCACTATGGCTACACCTTC. Its protein is CASSRAHYGYTF.

The V call is TRBV7-9, the J call TRBJ1-3; unclear D gene. The CDR3 has 13 residues. Germline CDR1 and CDR2: SEHNR and FQNEAQ (reference sequence). V was shortened by 3 bases and J by 2 bases, with 5 bases between the two germline ends. The CDR3 bases are TGTGCCAGCAGCTTCGGGGCTGGAAACACCATATATTTT. Amino acids: CASSFGAGNTIYF.

This rearrangement joins TRBV19 to TRBJ1-1; TRBD1 agrees at 8 bases. The CDR3 totals 14 residues. From germline, CDR1 is LNHDA and CDR2 SQIVND (reference sequence). V shed 5 bases, J shed 3 bases, and the junction held 5 bases outside the gene matches. In nucleotides, the CDR3 is TGTGCCAGTAGTTCATCAGGGGGCTACACTGAAGCTTTCTTT. Protein: CASSSSGGYTEAFF.

The chain combines TRBV19 with TRBJ1-5, with D maybe TRBD1 (6 bases). This CDR3 region has 15 residues. CDR1 and CDR2 from the germline V gene are LNHDA and SQIVND (reference sequence). The V end was cut by 5 bases, the J end by 5 bases, with 16 bases between. Written as DNA, the CDR3 is TGTGCCAGTAGTCACGGCACAGGGCCAGATCAGCCCCAGCATTTT. Its protein is CASSHGTGPDQPQHF.

The rearrangement joins TRBV2 to TRBJ1-1, with 8 bases fitting TRBD1. Germline assignment: CDR1 SNHLY and CDR2 FYNNEI. The CDR3 sequence is 14 residues long. V trimming: 5 bases; J trimming: 1 base; junction bases outside the gene matches: 3. CDR3 region: CASSSDRGNTEAFF. CDR3 coding DNA: TGTGCCAGCAGTTCTGACAGGGGGAACACTGAAGCTTTCTTT.

The chain joins TRBV5-1 to TRBJ1-4; D call uncertain. V was clipped by 2 bases and J by 2 bases, with 13 bases between them. Germline values: CDR1 SGHRS, CDR2 YFSETQ. The CDR3 is 16 residues long. CDR3 sequence (DNA): TGCGCCAGCAGCTTACAAGCCCTCGGGACTAATGAAAAACTGTTTTTT. This sequence encodes CASSLQALGTNEKLFF.